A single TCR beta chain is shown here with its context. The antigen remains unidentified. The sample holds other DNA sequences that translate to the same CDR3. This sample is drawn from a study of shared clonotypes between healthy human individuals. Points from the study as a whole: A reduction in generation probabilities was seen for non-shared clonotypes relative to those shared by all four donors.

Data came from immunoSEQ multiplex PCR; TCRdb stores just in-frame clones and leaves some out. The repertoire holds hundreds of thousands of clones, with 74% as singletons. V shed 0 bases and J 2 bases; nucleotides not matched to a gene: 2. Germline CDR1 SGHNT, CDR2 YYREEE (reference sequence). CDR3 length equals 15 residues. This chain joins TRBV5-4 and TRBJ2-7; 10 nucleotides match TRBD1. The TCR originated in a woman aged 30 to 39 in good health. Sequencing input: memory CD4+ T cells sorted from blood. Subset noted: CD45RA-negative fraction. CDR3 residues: CASSLVGQGAYEQYF. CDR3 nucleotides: TGTGCCAGCAGCTTGGTCGGACAGGGGGCCTACGAGCAGTACTTC. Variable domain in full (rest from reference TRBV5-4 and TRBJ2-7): ETGVTQSPTHLIKTRGQQVTLRCSSQSGHNTVSWYQQALGQGPQFIFQYYREEENGRGNFPPRFSGLQFPNYSSELNVNALELDDSALYLCASSLVGQGAYEQYFGPGTRLTVT.